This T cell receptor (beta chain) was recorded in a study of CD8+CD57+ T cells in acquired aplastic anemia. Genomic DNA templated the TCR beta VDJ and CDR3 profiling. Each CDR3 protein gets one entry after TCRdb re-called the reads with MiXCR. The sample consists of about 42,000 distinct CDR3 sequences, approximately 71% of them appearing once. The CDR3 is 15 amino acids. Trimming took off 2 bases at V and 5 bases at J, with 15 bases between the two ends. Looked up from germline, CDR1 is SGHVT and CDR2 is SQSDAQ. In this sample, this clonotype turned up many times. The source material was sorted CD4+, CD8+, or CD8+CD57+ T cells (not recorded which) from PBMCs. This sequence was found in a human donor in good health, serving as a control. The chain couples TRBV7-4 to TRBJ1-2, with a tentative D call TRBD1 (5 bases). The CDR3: CASSLIRPGRYGYTF. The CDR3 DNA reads TGTGCCAGCAGCTTAATCCGCCCAGGGCGGTATGGCTACACCTTC.